These 26 T cell receptor beta chains share one sample of origin, sequenced in a study of blood T cell repertoires in COVID-19 (dated by TCRdb to the early 2020s). Library preparation was by the immunoSEQ multiplex PCR assay. TCRdb took this table from immuneACCESS and kept in-frame rearrangements with V and J called. Such tables lack part of the clones; where checked against another copy, unresolved V genes explain under half of the gap, and the rest is unexplained. The sample has 200,000 to 250,000 clones on record, about four fifths of them singletons. Approximately 3.2% of the sample lies in the top ten. Sequenced input: peripheral blood. The receptors shown here come from a woman aged 18-29 years with acute or convalescent COVID-19.

This clone was picked up a small number of times. V is TRBV6-5 and J is TRBJ1-2, with 7 bases matching TRBD1. The CDR3 loop spans 12 amino acids. J lost 10 bases, V lost 4 bases, and 6 bases had no gene match. Germline CDR1 MNHEY, CDR2 SVGAGI. The DNA of the CDR3 is TGTGCCAGCAGTTGGAGGACAGGCGACTACACCTTC. Translating gives CASSWRTGDYTF.

This CDR3 is CATSDRDIDTGELFF. CDR3 DNA: TGTGCCACCAGTGATCGGGACATCGACACCGGGGAGCTGTTTTTT. The chain is built from TRBV24-1 and TRBJ2-2; possible D gene TRBD1, 6 bases. Germline CDR1 KGHDR, CDR2 SFDVKD. The CDR3 is 15 amino acids. Trimming removed 3 bases at V and 3 bases at J, with 10 bases between.

A single count supports this clone. The V gene is TRBV30, the J gene TRBJ1-4; no firm D call. V dropped 0 bases and J dropped 4 bases, with 9 bases sitting between them. In germline, CDR1 is GTSNPN, CDR2 SVGIG (reference sequence). CDR3 length: 14 amino acids. The CDR3 region is CAWSVGGLNEKLFF. As DNA, the CDR3 is TGTGCCTGGAGTGTCGGAGGGCTTAATGAAAAACTGTTTTTT.

The chain recombines TRBV7-6 with TRBJ2-1; D perhaps matches TRBD1 (5 bases). The CDR3 is 14 amino acids. V lost 5 bases and J lost 8, with 16 bases in between. Germline CDR1 SGHVS, CDR2 FNYEAQ. The CDR3 nucleotides are TGTGCCAGCAGCCCCATGCCCAGGGATGATGAGCAGTTCTTC. Protein sequence: CASSPMPRDDEQFF.

This clone was observed a single time. One end of the junction does not line up with germline, which may come from a read error. The CDR3, as DNA: TGTGCCAGCAGTGACTCGTTATTAGCGGGAGGGCTGGATTTT. This translates into CASSDSLLAGGLDF. The J gene is TRBJ2-3, the V gene TRBV6-4, with 11 bases that match TRBD2. Germline V gene data show CDR1 as MRHNA and CDR2 as SNTAGT. The CDR3 contains 14 residues.

The J gene is TRBJ1-4, the V gene TRBV15; 8 positions match TRBD1. Germline CDR1 reads LNHNV; CDR2 reads YYDKDF (reference sequence). The junction had 8 bases not matched to a gene; V was cut back by 0 bases and J by 8 bases. This CDR3 region has 16 residues. CDR3 nucleotide sequence: TGTGCCACCAGCAGAGATTATCAGGGGGCCGGGGAAAAACTGTTTTTT. Translation: CATSRDYQGAGEKLFF.

The gene calls are TRBV4-3 and TRBJ2-2, with 15 nucleotides matching TRBD2. This CDR3 has 20 residues. V was clipped by 1 base and J by 0 bases; unmatched bases: 6. Germline CDR1 and CDR2: LGHNA and YSLEER. In DNA, the CDR3 is TGCGCCAGCAGCCAAGGACGCGGACTAGCGGGAGGGTCGAACACCGGGGAGCTGTTTTTT. It is translated as CASSQGRGLAGGSNTGELFF.

J is TRBJ1-5 and V is TRBV5-8; TRBD1 matches at 9 bases. The CDR3 has 15 residues. From germline, CDR1 is SGHTS and CDR2 YDEGEE. J was trimmed by 7 bases and V by 1 base; bases with no gene match: 6. CDR3 DNA sequence: TGTGCCAGCAGCTTGTTGGGGACAGGGACCCAGCCCCAGCATTTT. Protein: CASSLLGTGTQPQHF.

This clone was observed at least ten times. The same CDR3 is also encoded by other DNA sequences in this sample. The chain links TRBV18 to TRBJ1-1; 9 nucleotides match TRBD1. The trim removed 1 base at V and 0 bases at J, leaving 3 bases unmatched. The CDR3 runs to 16 residues. Germline loops: CDR1 KGHSH, CDR2 LQKENI. The CDR3 region has the DNA TGTGCCAGCTCACCACTAGGGACAGGGATGAACACTGAAGCTTTCTTT. It codes for CASSPLGTGMNTEAFF.

The chain recombines TRBV18 with TRBJ2-5; D gene unclear. Germline CDR1 is KGHSH and CDR2 is LQKENI. The CDR3 is 14 residues long. V lost 0 bases and J lost 1, with 6 bases in between. For the CDR3, the DNA is TGTGCCAGCTCACCACCCTACAGCCAAGAGACCCAGTACTTC. Its translation: CASSPPYSQETQYF.

This sequence joins TRBV5-5 and TRBJ1-1, with a weak D call TRBD1 (5 bases). CDR3 length: 14 residues. The ends were cut back, 0 bases at V and 4 bases at J, with 10 bases in the middle. CDR1 is SGHKS and CDR2 is YYEKEE in the germline V gene (reference sequence). As DNA, the CDR3 is TGTGCCAGCAGCTTGGCGGGGGGGAGCACTGAAGCTTTCTTT. Its protein is CASSLAGGSTEAFF.

The rearrangement links TRBV24-1 to TRBJ1-5; no reliable D call. From germline, CDR1 is KGHDR and CDR2 SFDVKD. With 6 bases removed from V and 3 bases from J, the gap between germline ends came to 11 bases. The CDR3 sequence is 14 residues long. The CDR3 here is CATSPGNLNQPQHF. CDR3 bases: TGTGCCACCAGTCCAGGCAATCTCAATCAGCCCCAGCATTTT.

The J gene is TRBJ2-3, the V gene TRBV2; 8 nucleotides match TRBD2. Germline lookup yields CDR1 SNHLY and CDR2 FYNNEI. The V segment lost 4 bases and the J segment 4 bases; nucleotides outside the gene matches: 10. The CDR3 length is 16 residues. CDR3 amino acids: CASSVKREGSADTQYF. The CDR3 DNA sequence: TGTGCCAGCAGTGTTAAACGGGAGGGAAGCGCAGATACGCAGTATTTT.

The V and J genes are TRBV7-2 and TRBJ2-7, with no clear D. Per germline, CDR1 SGHTA and CDR2 FQGNSA. CDR3 length: 13 residues. V was pared by 8 bases and J by 7 bases, with 18 bases between. CDR3 coding DNA: TGTGCCAGCCGGTGGCCCCCGGGTGGGGAGCAGTACTTC. Its protein product is CASRWPPGGEQYF.

The chain combines TRBV5-6 with TRBJ2-7; D is undetermined. V was cut by 4 bases and J by 4 bases, with 9 bases left in between. CDR3 length: 12 residues. Germline values: CDR1 SGHDT, CDR2 YYEEEE. In nucleotides, the CDR3 is TGTGCCAGCAGCGCTCTCGGTTACGAGCAGTACTTC. Translating gives CASSALGYEQYF.

The chain recombines TRBV7-2 with TRBJ2-1, with D possibly TRBD2 on 5 matching bases. This CDR3 spans 16 amino acids. Between the trimmed V and J ends, which lost 1 base and 3 bases, there was a span of 13 bases. Germline CDR1 reads SGHTA; CDR2 reads FQGNSA. The CDR3 sequence: CASSLGLSGSYNEQFF. In nucleotides, the CDR3 is TGTGCCAGCAGCTTAGGTCTAAGCGGAAGCTACAATGAGCAGTTCTTC.

This chain uses TRBV25-1 with TRBJ1-2, with 9 bases fitting TRBD1. CDR3 length: 16 amino acids. V was clipped by 3 bases and J by 7 bases; unmatched bases: 12. CDR1 and CDR2 (germline): MGHDK, SYGVNS. The chain's CDR3 is CASSDWGQGISGGYTF. CDR3 DNA: TGTGCCAGCAGTGATTGGGGACAGGGAATATCAGGTGGCTACACCTTC.

The CDR3 is CASSLGDSMNTEAFF. Written as DNA, the CDR3 is TGTGCCAGCAGTTTGGGGGACAGCATGAACACTGAAGCTTTCTTT. This sequence joins TRBV9 and TRBJ1-1; 7 bases line up with TRBD1. CDR1 SGDLS and CDR2 YYNGEE come from the germline V gene. V shed 5 bases, J shed 0 bases, and the junction held 7 bases outside the gene matches. The CDR3 has 15 residues.

The gene calls are TRBV19 and TRBJ1-1; 7 bases line up with TRBD1. V shed 6 bases, J shed 3 bases, and the junction held 4 bases outside the gene matches. Germline loops: CDR1 LNHDA, CDR2 SQIVND (reference sequence). The CDR3 length is 13 residues. The DNA for the CDR3 is TGTGCCAGTAGCGAACAGGGGCACACTGAAGCTTTCTTT. Encoded protein: CASSEQGHTEAFF.

The chain joins TRBV6-5 to TRBJ2-1, with 13 positions matching TRBD2. The CDR3 is made up of 15 amino acids. J was trimmed by 9 bases and V by 4 bases; bases with no gene match: 6. The V gene's germline CDR1 is MNHEY and CDR2 SVGAGI. The CDR3 DNA is TGTGCCAGCAGTTCCGCGACTAGCGGGAGGATTGAGCAGTTCTTC. Its translation is CASSSATSGRIEQFF.

This chain links TRBV5-4 with TRBJ1-2; 7 bases are shared with TRBD1. Per germline, CDR1 SGHNT and CDR2 YYREEE (reference sequence). This CDR3 region has 14 residues. V lost 1 base and J lost 5; bases outside the gene matches: 5. The CDR3 DNA reads as TGTGCCAGCAGCTTGAAGGGGACAGCTTATGGCTACACCTTC. This sequence encodes CASSLKGTAYGYTF.

The gene calls are TRBV6-5 and TRBJ2-5; unclear D gene. V was cut by 8 bases and J by 5 bases, with 12 bases left in between. This CDR3 is 12 amino acids long. The germline CDR1 and CDR2 sequences are MNHEY and SVGAGI. The CDR3 sequence is CASSPNAETQYF. CDR3 nucleotide sequence: TGTGCCAGCTCCCCGAATGCGGAGACCCAGTACTTC.

The rearrangement joins TRBV15 to TRBJ2-5, with 11 bases identical to TRBD1. The CDR3 has 14 residues. CDR1 and CDR2 from the germline V gene are LNHNV and YYDKDF (reference sequence). V lost 1 base, J lost 9 bases, and 4 bases stayed unmatched. CDR3: CATSRGGTGGSQYF. The CDR3, as DNA: TGTGCCACCAGCAGAGGGGGGACAGGGGGATCCCAGTACTTC.

This rearrangement joins TRBV29-1 to TRBJ1-4, with 9 nucleotides matching TRBD1. The V gene's germline CDR1 is SQVTM and CDR2 ANQGSEA. The CDR3 loop spans 14 amino acids. V was clipped by 4 bases and J by 8 bases; unmatched bases: 8. CDR3 in DNA: TGCAGCGTTGGGAAACAGGGGGCTCGCGAAAAACTGTTTTTT. It specifies CSVGKQGAREKLFF.

V is TRBV11-3 and J is TRBJ2-2; 7 nucleotides line up with TRBD2. This CDR3 has 17 residues. The germline CDR1 and CDR2 sequences are SGHNT and YENEEA. Trimming removed 5 bases from V and 4 bases from J; junction bases left unmatched: 13. CDR3 DNA: TGTGCCAGCAGCCTAAATTCGGGACTATACGCCACCGGGGAGCTGTTTTTT. Protein product: CASSLNSGLYATGELFF.

This chain connects TRBV6-2 or TRBV6-3 to TRBJ2-7; D is ambiguous. Trimming removed 6 bases from V and 4 bases from J, with 10 bases in between. The CDR3 is 12 residues long. CDR1 and CDR2 (germline): MNHEY, SVGEGT. The CDR3 loop reads CASSQTIYEQYF. The CDR3 DNA sequence: TGTGCCAGCAGCCAGACAATATACGAGCAGTACTTC.